This is a list of T cell receptor beta chains from one sample in a study of T cell changes during pregnancy in multiple sclerosis. This table comes from immunoSEQ multiplex PCR, and its TCRdb copy is limited to in-frame clones, with some not included. The sample comprises approximately 60,000 clones, more than 75% of which are singletons, and 1.3% rests with the top ten. The sequencing here drew on peripheral blood, taken in the second trimester of pregnancy. Every receptor here comes from a female donor with multiple sclerosis, enrolled in a pregnancy study. The CDR3 runs from the conserved cysteine through the conserved F or W. A D gene is named only where the DNA matches it firmly. Clone size is not always given. Where it is, it says once, few, many or a class for expanded clones.

17,TRBD2,TRBV28,TRBJ2-5,NA,CASSSGGAGPLQETQYF,TGTGCCAGCAGTTCCGGGGGGGCAGGACCGCTCCAAGAGACCCAGTACTTC
13,NA,TRBV28,TRBJ1-1,NA,CASKARGSTEAFF,TGTGCCAGCAAGGCCCGGGGGTCTACTGAAGCTTTCTTT
17,NA,TRBV18,TRBJ1-3,NA,CASSPLGDGNSGNTIYF,TGTGCCAGCTCACCCCTTGGAGATGGAAACTCTGGAAACACCATATATTTT
15,NA,TRBV6-1,TRBJ2-7,NA,CASISRVGSSYEQYF,TGTGCCAGCATCAGCCGAGTGGGGAGCTCCTACGAGCAGTACTTC
12,NA,TRBV28,TRBJ2-7,NA,CASSLPYYEQYF,TGTGCCAGCAGTCTTCCTTATTACGAGCAGTACTTC
14,NA,TRBV11-2,TRBJ2-3,NA,CASSRHSTVDTQYF,TGTGCCAGCAGCCGCCATAGCACCGTCGATACGCAGTATTTT
15,TRBD2,TRBV5-1,TRBJ2-7,NA,CASGQVAGGTYEQYF,TGCGCCAGCGGACAGGTAGCGGGGGGAACCTACGAGCAGTACTTC
13,TRBD1,TRBV28,TRBJ1-2,NA,CASSPGTGDGYTF,TGTGCCAGCAGCCCAGGGACAGGGGATGGCTACACCTTC
16,NA,TRBV18,TRBJ2-3,NA,CASSPNQGSATDTQYF,TGTGCCAGCTCACCTAATCAGGGGTCGGCCACAGATACGCAGTATTTT
15,NA,TRBV5-5,TRBJ2-1,NA,CASRILKGPNNEQFF,TGTGCCAGCAGGATCCTGAAGGGGCCTAACAATGAGCAGTTCTTC
16,TRBD1,TRBV18,TRBJ2-7,NA,CASSPQRTGGGYEQYF,TGTGCCAGCTCACCACAGCGTACAGGGGGTGGCTACGAGCAGTACTTC
15,NA,TRBV7-3,TRBJ1-4,NA,CASNRTGPHVEKLFF,TGTGCCAGCAACCGAACAGGGCCACATGTAGAAAAACTGTTTTTT
15,TRBD2,TRBV5-1,TRBJ2-3,NA,CASSLNAGGADTQYF,TGCGCCAGCAGCTTGAACGCGGGGGGAGCAGATACGCAGTATTTT
18,TRBD1,TRBV5-1,TRBJ2-7,NA,CASSLGTWDSSSSYEQYF,TGCGCCAGCAGCCTTGGAACCTGGGACAGTTCGAGCTCCTACGAGCAGTACTTC
14,TRBD2,TRBV7-8,TRBJ2-5,NA,CASSPLAAGGPQYF,TGTGCCAGCAGCCCCCTTGCAGCGGGGGGGCCCCAGTACTTC
16,NA,TRBV7-2,TRBJ1-2,NA,CASSLAPAWEDYGYTF,TGTGCCAGCAGCTTAGCACCCGCGTGGGAGGACTATGGCTACACCTTC
14,NA,TRBV4-1,TRBJ2-4,NA,CASTDTGLGNIQYF,TGCGCCAGCACCGATACAGGGTTAGGAAACATTCAGTACTTC
11,NA,TRBV29-1,TRBJ2-3,NA,CSVLSGDTQYF,TGCAGCGTTCTATCGGGGGATACGCAGTATTTT
14,TRBD2,TRBV7-2,TRBJ2-7,NA,CASSSGGASYEQYF,TGTGCCAGCAGCTCGGGGGGGGCTTCCTACGAGCAGTACTTC
16,NA,TRBV7-9,TRBJ2-1,NA,CASSPQHKGSYNEQFF,TGTGCCAGCAGTCCTCAACATAAGGGGTCCTACAATGAGCAGTTCTTC
15,NA,TRBV28,TRBJ1-3,NA,CASSYATSSGNTIYF,TGTGCCAGCAGTTATGCCACGAGCTCTGGAAACACCATATATTTT
14,NA,TRBV5-1,TRBJ1-1,few,CASSPLQGNTEAFF,TGCGCCAGCAGCCCACTACAGGGAAACACTGAAGCTTTCTTT
15,NA,TRBV6-1,TRBJ1-1,NA,CASSEKWEGVAEAFF,TGTGCCAGCAGTGAAAAATGGGAAGGGGTAGCTGAAGCTTTCTTT
15,TRBD1,TRBV9,TRBJ2-1,once,CASSRGTDSYNEQFF,TGTGCCAGCAGCAGAGGGACAGACTCCTACAATGAGCAGTTCTTC
12,NA,TRBV9,TRBJ1-1,NA,CASSVVDTEAFF,TGTGCCAGCAGCGTAGTAGACACTGAAGCTTTCTTT
15,TRBD1,TRBV7-2,TRBJ2-1,few,CASSFDRGRENEQFF,TGTGCCAGCAGCTTCGACAGGGGGCGCGAGAATGAGCAGTTCTTC
15,NA,TRBV7-2,TRBJ1-4,NA,CASSLGGPRDEKLFF,TGTGCCAGCAGCTTGGGGGGGCCAAGGGACGAAAAACTGTTTTTT